Shown below are 19 T cell receptor beta chains from a single sample sequenced in a study of shared clonotypes between healthy human individuals. Only in-frame clones appear in the TCRdb table, and some are missing; sequencing was by immunoSEQ multiplex PCR. The sample lists millions of clones, more than 90% occurring once. Specimen: naive CD4+ T cells sorted from blood. The subset was: CD45RA+ positively selected. Every receptor here comes from a man younger than 30 in good health.

V gene TRBV5-1 combines with J gene TRBJ2-5; D is undetermined. Deletions cut 1 base from V and 5 bases from J, with 12 bases between. The CDR3 is 14 residues long. The germline V gene encodes CDR1 SGHRS and CDR2 YFSETQ. For the CDR3, the DNA is TGCGCCAGCAGCTTGTCTCCAGGAAGGGAGACCCAGTACTTC. It is translated as CASSLSPGRETQYF.

The rearrangement joins TRBV6-9 to TRBJ1-6; possibly TRBD1 for D (6 bases). Germline CDR1 and CDR2: MNHGY and SVAAGI. The CDR3 extends over 17 amino acids. V was clipped by 9 bases and J by 2 bases, with 20 bases between them. Here the CDR3 DNA reads TGTGCCAGGGAGATTCAGGGGAGAGGCCCCTATAATTCACCCCTCCACTTT. Translating gives CAREIQGRGPYNSPLHF.

This clone was counted a few times. V and J are TRBV2 and TRBJ1-6; 7 bases line up with TRBD1. J was trimmed by 7 bases and V by 7 bases; bases with no gene match: 10. The CDR3 extends over 15 amino acids. Germline CDR1 is SNHLY and CDR2 is FYNNEI. CDR3: CASTTTQGWNSPLHF. The DNA of the CDR3 is TGTGCCAGCACCACGACACAGGGGTGGAATTCACCCCTCCACTTT. Looking up the rest from reference TRBV2 and TRBJ1-6 gives the full variable domain: EPEVTQTPSHQVTQMGQEVILRCVPISNHLYFYWYRQILGQKVEFLVSFYNNEISEKSEIFDDQFSVERPDGSNFTLKIRSTKLEDSAMYFCASTTTQGWNSPLHFGNGTRLTVT.

This rearrangement joins TRBV6-5 to TRBJ1-3; D unresolved. The CDR3 sequence is 11 residues long. Germline loops: CDR1 MNHEY, CDR2 SVGAGI. V shed 10 bases and J shed 1 base, with 5 bases lying between them. CDR3 amino acids: CATGSGNTIYF. In nucleotides, the CDR3 is TGTGCCACCGGGTCTGGAAACACCATATATTTT.

As to this clone: This CDR3 is also generated by other DNA sequences in the sample. The chain uses TRBV5-1 and TRBJ2-5; D might be TRBD2 (6 bases). Per the germline V gene, CDR1 is SGHRS and CDR2 is YFSETQ. Trimming stripped 5 bases from V and 1 base from J, with 9 bases between. The CDR3 sequence is 13 residues long. The CDR3 sequence is CASSSGVQETQYF. CDR3 bases: TGCGCCAGCAGTTCGGGGGTCCAAGAGACCCAGTACTTC.

V and J are TRBV7-2 and TRBJ2-2, with TRBD1 matching 7 bases. CDR1 and CDR2 (germline): SGHTA, FQGNSA. CDR3 length: 16 residues. Trimming took 0 bases from V and 5 from J; bases not matched to a gene: 6. The CDR3 loop is CASSLAGTVMTGELFF. The CDR3 DNA is TGTGCCAGCAGCTTAGCAGGGACAGTGATGACCGGGGAGCTGTTTTTT.

In regard to this clone: Other DNA sequences within the sample encode an identical CDR3. The chain couples TRBV7-2 to TRBJ2-7; the D is unclear. Germline values: CDR1 SGHTA, CDR2 FQGNSA. The V end was cut by 2 bases, the J end by 0 bases, with 5 bases between. This CDR3 region has 13 residues. CDR3 coding DNA: TGTGCCAGCAGCTTACAGGACTCCTACGAGCAGTACTTC. Residues: CASSLQDSYEQYF.

The chain recombines TRBV11-1 with TRBJ1-1, with a tentative D call TRBD1 (5 bases). V lost 4 bases and J lost 7, with 16 bases in between. From germline, CDR1 is SGHAT and CDR2 FQDESV (reference sequence). There are 14 residues in the CDR3. CDR3: CASSSRALGGEAFF. The CDR3 DNA reads TGTGCCAGCAGCTCCCGGGCCCTTGGGGGTGAAGCTTTCTTT. Combining the CDR3 with reference TRBV11-1 and TRBJ1-1 gives the whole variable domain EAEVAQSPRYKITEKSQAVAFWCDPISGHATLYWYRQILGQGPELLVQFQDESVVDDSQLPKDRFSAERLKGVDSTLKIQPAELGDSAMYLCASSSRALGGEAFFGQGTRLTVV.

The rearrangement uses TRBV6-1 and TRBJ2-2, with 8 bases fitting TRBD2. Looked up from germline, CDR1 is MNHNS and CDR2 is SASEGT. The CDR3 contains 15 residues. Trimming at V came to 7 bases and at J to 1 base, leaving 5 bases not matched to a gene. CDR3 sequence reads: CASIPTSENTGELFF. The CDR3 nucleotides are TGTGCCAGCATTCCGACTAGCGAGAACACCGGGGAGCTGTTTTTT.

This clone was picked up one time. The genes are TRBV7-2 and TRBJ1-3; D gene uncertain. V dropped 1 base and J dropped 0 bases, with 10 bases sitting between them. This CDR3 is 16 amino acids long. From germline, CDR1 is SGHTA and CDR2 FQGNSA. The CDR3 DNA reads TGTGCCAGCAGCTTAGTCCTCCTCCGCTCTGGAAACACCATATATTTT. Amino acids: CASSLVLLRSGNTIYF.

J is TRBJ2-5 and V is TRBV18; D remains unclear. Trimming cost V 2 bases and J 3 bases, with 13 bases left between them. Germline V CDR1 and CDR2: KGHSH, LQKENI. This CDR3 contains 15 residues. The chain's CDR3 is CASSPLPQSEETQYF. The CDR3 DNA is TGTGCCAGCTCACCATTACCACAGAGCGAAGAGACCCAGTACTTC.

The chain couples TRBV18 to TRBJ2-5; either TRBD1 or TRBD2 may supply D (5 bases each). Germline V gene sequence: CDR1 KGHSH, CDR2 LQKENI. The CDR3 is made up of 15 amino acids. Trimming took off 1 base at V and 5 bases at J, with 14 bases between the two ends. CDR3 sequence reads: CASSPLGGAVETQYF. In DNA, the CDR3 is TGTGCCAGCTCACCACTTGGGGGTGCGGTGGAGACCCAGTACTTC.

The V call is TRBV18, the J call TRBJ1-1; D is possibly TRBD1 (5 bases). The germline V and J ends were trimmed by 3 bases and 5 bases, with 10 bases remaining between them. Germline loops: CDR1 KGHSH, CDR2 LQKENI. The CDR3 is 13 residues long. The CDR3 bases are TGTGCCAGCTCACCGTGGGGGGAGACTGAAGCTTTCTTT. The encoded protein is CASSPWGETEAFF.

CDR3 in DNA: TGTGCCAGCAGTTGGGACTTCTCCTACGAGCAGTACTTC. This translates into CASSWDFSYEQYF. The chain carries TRBV6-6 and TRBJ2-7; D may be TRBD2 (6 bases). CDR3 size: 13 residues. The ends were cut back, 4 bases at V and 0 bases at J, with 7 bases in the middle. The germline CDR1 and CDR2 sequences are MNHNY and SVGAGI (reference sequence).

The rearrangement links TRBV7-2 to TRBJ1-1; no reliable D call. Per the germline V gene, CDR1 is SGHTA and CDR2 is FQGNSA. V lost 5 bases to trimming and J lost 5 bases, with 9 bases between them. There are 12 residues in the CDR3. The CDR3 spells CASSVWRTEAFF. The CDR3 DNA follows: TGTGCCAGCAGCGTGTGGAGGACTGAAGCTTTCTTT.

This clone has only one observation. This CDR3 is CASSLSRGVRSNEQFF. Here the CDR3 DNA reads TGTGCCAGCAGTTTATCCCGCGGGGTACGTTCCAATGAGCAGTTCTTC. The J gene is TRBJ2-1, the V gene TRBV27; possible D gene TRBD2, 6 bases. The V gene's germline CDR1 is MNHEY and CDR2 SMNVEV (reference sequence). With 0 bases removed from V and 6 bases from J, the gap between germline ends came to 15 bases. CDR3 length: 16 residues.

CDR3 in amino acids: CASSLLARGVGNQPQHF. For the CDR3, the DNA is TGTGCCAGCAGTTTATTGGCCCGCGGAGTAGGCAATCAGCCCCAGCATTTT. The V call is TRBV28, the J call TRBJ1-5; D is ambiguous. Germline-derived CDR1 and CDR2 are MDHEN and SYDVKM. V dropped 1 base and J dropped 2 bases, with 15 bases sitting between them. CDR3 length equals 17 residues. The full variable domain, in which reference TRBV28 and TRBJ1-5 provide the parts outside the CDR3, is DVKVTQSSRYLVKRTGEKVFLECVQDMDHENMFWYRQDPGLGLRLIYFSYDVKMKEKGDIPEGYSVSREKKERFSLILESASTNQTSMYLCASSLLARGVGNQPQHFGDGTRLSIL.

Concerning this clone itself: An end of the junction does not agree with germline; a read error may underlie this. V gene TRBV7-7 combines with J gene TRBJ2-5, with TRBD2 matching over 14 bases. CDR1 and CDR2 (germline): SSHAT, FNYEAQ (reference sequence). The CDR3 contains 15 residues. The CDR3 region is CASRPGLAGGETQYF. The CDR3 DNA is TGTGCTAGCAGACCCGGACTAGCGGGAGGAGAGACCCAGTACTTC.

This chain's CDR3 is CSAIRGQPQHF. The CDR3 nucleotides read TGCAGTGCCATTAGGGGCCAGCCCCAGCATTTT. The V and J genes are TRBV20-1 and TRBJ1-5; D possibly corresponds to TRBD1 (5 bases). V lost 6 bases and J lost 7, with 10 bases in between. CDR3 length equals 11 residues. Germline V gene data show CDR1 as DFQATT and CDR2 as SNEGSKA (reference sequence).